One sample yielded the 2 T cell receptor beta chains listed below, sequenced in a study of blood T cell repertoires in COVID-19 (dated by TCRdb to the early 2020s). The library was prepared using the immunoSEQ multiplex PCR assay. Drawn from immuneACCESS, this table holds only the in-frame rearrangements with V and J called that TCRdb kept. Clones are partly lost; checked studies trace under half to an unresolved V gene and leave the rest unexplained. This sample holds a few hundred thousand clones; about 90% were observed only once. Jointly, the top ten make up 0.8% to 1.3% of the sample. The material sequenced was peripheral blood. The receptors stem from a middle-aged woman with COVID-19, enrolled during active disease.

V and J are TRBV9 and TRBJ1-3, with 7 bases aligning to TRBD1. Germline trimming cut 3 bases from V and 0 bases from J; bases unmatched to any gene: 3. The CDR3 consists of 15 residues. Germline assignment: CDR1 SGDLS and CDR2 YYNGEE. CDR3 protein: CASSAQGPSGNTIYF. The CDR3 coding sequence is TGTGCCAGCAGCGCACAGGGGCCCTCTGGAAACACCATATATTTT.

The V call is TRBV14, the J call TRBJ1-4; D ambiguous. CDR1 and CDR2 from the germline V gene are SGHDN and FVKESK. The ends were cut back, 0 bases at V and 5 bases at J, with 13 bases in the middle. There are 16 residues in the CDR3. The CDR3 nucleotides read TGTGCCAGCAGCCAAGAGTCGGTTCCGCCCAATGAAAAACTGTTTTTT. Its translation: CASSQESVPPNEKLFF.